The 30 T cell receptor beta chains listed next were all sequenced from one sample in a study of post-analysis software for immune sequencing data. General study results and limits: In patients, about 5 TRBV segments were more frequent than in controls, with TRBV5-6, TRBV5-1 and TRBV20-1 among them.

These TCRs' antigens remain unknown. Every TCR beta cDNA library bore unique molecular identifiers. TCRdb reprocessed the PCR reads with MiXCR, giving one entry per CDR3 protein. The sample holds 380,000 or so distinct CDR3 sequences, less than 35% seen once. The specimen was blood. The receptors were sampled from a girl aged 5-17 years with multiple sclerosis.

V gene TRBV4-2 combines with J gene TRBJ2-3; 10 bases match TRBD2. V was clipped by 0 bases and J by 2 bases; unmatched bases: 2. This CDR3 comprises 16 residues. Germline assignment: CDR1 LGHNA and CDR2 YNFKEQ. In DNA, the CDR3 is TGTGCCAGCAGCCAAGAGGGGACTAGCGCCACAGATACGCAGTATTTT. It specifies CASSQEGTSATDTQYF.

There are a few counts of this clonotype. V gene TRBV3-1 combines with J gene TRBJ2-7; TRBD1 matches 8 bases. This CDR3 comprises 15 residues. CDR1 LGHDT and CDR2 YNNKEL come from the germline V gene (reference sequence). V dropped 6 bases and J dropped 1; count of bases not matched to a gene: 8. The CDR3 bases are TGTGCCAGCAGGGGAACCGGGACAGGATCCTACGAGCAGTACTTC. It codes for CASRGTGTGSYEQYF.

In this sample, this clonotype turned up many times. This chain joins TRBV19 and TRBJ2-7; D is undetermined. This CDR3 contains 12 residues. Germline values: CDR1 LNHDA, CDR2 SQIVND (reference sequence). V dropped 5 bases and J dropped 2 bases, with 7 bases sitting between them. CDR3 bases: TGTGCCAGTAGTCAAGGGACCTACGAGCAGTACTTC. Protein: CASSQGTYEQYF.

This clonotype turned up a few times. The genes are TRBV7-8 and TRBJ2-4; D is unclear. Germline CDR1 reads SGHVS; CDR2 reads FQNEAQ. With 4 bases removed from V and 0 bases from J, the gap between germline ends came to 16 bases. The CDR3 contains 17 residues. CDR3 sequence reads: CASSSGRRTGAKNIQYF. The DNA for the CDR3 is TGTGCCAGCAGCTCCGGACGTCGGACGGGAGCCAAAAACATTCAGTACTTC.

The V gene is TRBV7-9, the J gene TRBJ1-1; the match to TRBD1 covers 9 bases. The CDR3 spans 17 residues. The germline CDR1 and CDR2 sequences are SEHNR and FQNEAQ (reference sequence). The V and J ends lost 1 base and 3 bases, in that order; junction bases with no gene match: 9. The DNA for the CDR3 is TGTGCCAGCAGCTTAGACAGGGGGCGGCCTGGGGACACTGAAGCTTTCTTT. It encodes CASSLDRGRPGDTEAFF.

The sample holds one count of this clonotype. The chain combines TRBV7-9 with TRBJ2-2; 9 nucleotides agree with TRBD2. This CDR3 comprises 16 residues. Trimming took 4 bases from V and 4 from J; bases not matched to a gene: 7. Looked up from germline, CDR1 is SEHNR and CDR2 is FQNEAQ (reference sequence). The CDR3 sequence: CASSSRGSGSTGELFF. CDR3 nucleotide sequence: TGTGCCAGCAGCTCTAGGGGTAGCGGGAGCACCGGGGAGCTGTTTTTT.

This clonotype has a single count. Its ends do not fully match the called genes, so a read error is possible. The chain is built from TRBV28 and TRBJ2-3, with D maybe TRBD1 (6 bases). This CDR3 region has 16 residues. The V gene's germline CDR1 is MDHEN and CDR2 SYDVKM. The CDR3 spells CASSLATGPSTDAQYF. CDR3 bases: TGTGCCAGCAGTTTAGCGACAGGCCCTAGCACAGATGCGCAGTATTTT.

The chain recombines TRBV5-4 with TRBJ2-7; no firm D call. Trimming left V 0 bases short and J 7 bases short, with 8 bases between. The V gene's germline CDR1 is SGHNT and CDR2 YYREEE (reference sequence). CDR3 length: 12 residues. This CDR3 is CASSLEGAEQYF. The CDR3 DNA follows: TGTGCCAGCAGCTTGGAAGGAGCAGAGCAGTACTTC.

The chain uses TRBV7-8 and TRBJ1-3, with TRBD1 matching 7 bases. Germline V gene sequence: CDR1 SGHVS, CDR2 FQNEAQ. V was pared by 7 bases and J by 0 bases, with 9 bases of the junction left unmatched. The CDR3 runs to 16 residues. As DNA, the CDR3 is TGTGCCAGCACCCTCGGGACAGCCATCTCTGGAAACACCATATATTTT. Translation: CASTLGTAISGNTIYF.

The genes are TRBV10-3 and TRBJ1-2; no reliable D call. The CDR3 runs to 12 residues. In germline, CDR1 is ENHRY, CDR2 SYGVKD. V lost 6 bases to trimming and J lost 8 bases, with 13 bases between them. The CDR3: CAISAARSGYTF. CDR3 coding DNA: TGTGCCATCAGCGCGGCCCGGAGCGGCTACACCTTC.

The chain couples TRBV7-2 to TRBJ2-3, with no clear D. CDR3 size: 16 residues. Between the trimmed V and J ends, which lost 4 bases and 2 bases, there was a span of 16 bases. CDR1 and CDR2 (germline): SGHTA, FQGNSA. The CDR3 region is CASSSWPPLPTDTQYF. The CDR3 DNA is TGTGCCAGCAGCTCCTGGCCTCCCCTCCCCACAGATACGCAGTATTTT. Looking up the rest from reference TRBV7-2 and TRBJ2-3 gives the full variable domain: GAGVSQSPSNKVTEKGKDVELRCDPISGHTALYWYRQSLGQGLEFLIYFQGNSAPDKSGLPSDRFSAERTGGSVSTLTIQRTQQEDSAVYLCASSSWPPLPTDTQYFGPGTRLTVL.

This chain links TRBV7-8 with TRBJ2-1, with 8 nucleotides matching TRBD1. Germline V CDR1 and CDR2: SGHVS, FQNEAQ. The trim removed 4 bases at V and 1 base at J, leaving 3 bases unmatched. This CDR3 has 15 residues. The CDR3 spells CASSSRDRSYNEQFF. The CDR3 DNA sequence: TGTGCCAGCAGCTCCCGGGACAGGTCCTACAATGAGCAGTTCTTC.

The rearrangement uses TRBV29-1 and TRBJ2-5; D is tentatively TRBD1 or TRBD2 (5 bases each). Trimming cost V 6 bases and J 5 bases, with 10 bases left between them. The germline V gene encodes CDR1 SQVTM and CDR2 ANQGSEA. CDR3 length equals 11 residues. CDR3 coding DNA: TGCAGCGTGGGGGAGCTGGAGACCCAGTACTTC. Protein product: CSVGELETQYF.

The rearrangement uses TRBV12-3 or TRBV12-4 and TRBJ2-1, with 7 bases identical to TRBD1. The CDR3 runs to 18 residues. Unmatched junction bases numbered 11, after V lost 3 bases and J lost 0 bases. DNA of the CDR3: TGTGCCAGCAGTTTTGTACTTTTACAGGGGAGCTCCTACAATGAGCAGTTCTTC. Amino acids: CASSFVLLQGSSYNEQFF.

This clonotype appeared a few times. The chain carries TRBV20-1 and TRBJ1-2; D gene uncertain. CDR3 size: 14 residues. Trimming took off 8 bases at V and 4 bases at J, with 20 bases between the two ends. Looked up from germline, CDR1 is DFQATT and CDR2 is SNEGSKA (reference sequence). This CDR3 is CSSGEARGSYGYTF. The CDR3 DNA is TGCAGTTCAGGCGAGGCAAGAGGGTCCTATGGCTACACCTTC.

The chain joins TRBV6-2 or TRBV6-3 to TRBJ1-1; D not resolved. The CDR3 runs to 15 residues. Germline CDR1 and CDR2: MNHEY and SVGEGT. Trimming left V 6 bases short and J 1 base short, with 15 bases between. The CDR3 sequence is CASRPREVGNTEAFF. CDR3 nucleotides: TGTGCCAGCAGACCGAGGGAGGTTGGGAACACTGAAGCTTTCTTT.

The rearrangement joins TRBV5-1 to TRBJ2-1; TRBD1 is a possible D gene (6 bases). CDR3 size: 15 residues. V was clipped by 0 bases and J by 9 bases, with 16 bases between them. Germline V gives CDR1 SGHRS, CDR2 YFSETQ. CDR3 region: CASSLGQGVGGEQFF. Here the CDR3 DNA reads TGCGCCAGCAGCTTGGGACAAGGCGTAGGGGGTGAGCAGTTCTTC. The variable domain in full, with the rest retrieved from reference TRBV5-1 and TRBJ2-1, is KAGVTQTPRYLIKTRGQQVTLSCSPISGHRSVSWYQQTPGQGLQFLFEYFSETQRNKGNFPGRFSGRQFSNSRSEMNVSTLELGDSALYLCASSLGQGVGGEQFFGPGTRLTVL.

J is TRBJ1-5 and V is TRBV12-3 or TRBV12-4; a possible D gene is TRBD1 (5 bases). There are 13 residues in the CDR3. The V gene lost 6 bases and the J gene lost 6 bases, with 12 bases spanning the gap. CDR3 in amino acids: CASSTPGGQPQHF. The CDR3 bases are TGTGCCAGCAGCACCCCCGGGGGTCAGCCCCAGCATTTT.

This clonotype was seen more than once but under ten times. This chain joins TRBV6-5 and TRBJ2-1; 8 bases align to TRBD2. Germline V gives CDR1 MNHEY, CDR2 SVGAGI. V dropped 0 bases and J dropped 6; count of bases not matched to a gene: 7. This CDR3 contains 16 residues. CDR3 region: CASSYSLAGGGNEQFF. The CDR3 DNA is TGTGCCAGCAGTTACTCGTTGGCGGGGGGCGGCAATGAGCAGTTCTTC.

The gene calls are TRBV6-5 and TRBJ1-1; possible D gene TRBD1, 5 bases. Trimming cost V 4 bases and J 4 bases, with 22 bases left between them. Per the germline V gene, CDR1 is MNHEY and CDR2 is SVGAGI. This CDR3 has 17 amino acids. The CDR3 nucleotides are TGTGCCAGCAGTTTCCTAGCCCGGGGAGGGAGGGGCACTGAAGCTTTCTTT. It is translated as CASSFLARGGRGTEAFF.

Comment on this clonotype: A much bigger clone sits one base away, suggesting this may be a read error. The genes are TRBV12-3 or TRBV12-4 and TRBJ2-5; D ambiguous. Trimming stripped 3 bases from V and 4 bases from J, with 9 bases between. This CDR3 is 13 amino acids long. In DNA form, the CDR3 reads TGTGCCAGCAGTTTCCCCTCCCGAGAGACCCAGTACTTC. Its protein product is CASSFPSRETQYF.

This clonotype was recorded at least ten times. CDR3 DNA sequence: TGCAGCGTTGAGCTAGCAATAGCAGATACGCAGTATTTT. Translation gives CSVELAIADTQYF. The rearrangement joins TRBV29-1 to TRBJ2-3, with a weak D call TRBD2 (5 bases). Looked up from germline, CDR1 is SQVTM and CDR2 is ANQGSEA. V dropped 3 bases and J dropped 4 bases, with 11 bases sitting between them. The CDR3 loop spans 13 amino acids.

As DNA, the CDR3 is TGCAGTGCTCTAGGGGAGAGCTCCTACGAGCAGTACTTC. Its translation: CSALGESSYEQYF. The rearrangement links TRBV20-1 to TRBJ2-7; D is tentatively TRBD1 or TRBD2 (5 bases each). The CDR3 has 13 amino acids. Trimming stripped 5 bases from V and 0 bases from J, with 11 bases between. Germline values: CDR1 DFQATT, CDR2 SNEGSKA (reference sequence).

This clonotype was observed a handful of times. J is TRBJ2-1 and V is TRBV4-1, with a possible D match to TRBD2 (6 bases). V was pared by 4 bases and J by 8 bases, with 12 bases between. Looked up from germline, CDR1 is MGHRA and CDR2 is YSYEKL. CDR3 length equals 13 residues. The CDR3 coding sequence is TGCGCCAGCAGCCGGGACTTCTGGGATGAGCAGTTCTTC. Protein product: CASSRDFWDEQFF.

V is TRBV18 and J is TRBJ1-3; D gene uncertain. The CDR3 is made up of 15 amino acids. V was clipped by 2 bases and J by 1 base, with 9 bases between them. Germline loops: CDR1 KGHSH, CDR2 LQKENI. The CDR3: CASSPDLGSGNTIYF. CDR3 DNA: TGTGCCAGCTCACCAGACCTCGGATCTGGAAACACCATATATTTT. Supplemented by reference TRBV18 and TRBJ1-3, the full variable domain reads NAGVMQNPRHLVRRRGQEARLRCSPMKGHSHVYWYRQLPEEGLKFMVYLQKENIIDESGMPKERFSAEFPKEGPSILRIQQVVRGDSAAYFCASSPDLGSGNTIYFGEGSWLTVV.

This clonotype turned up a few times. The genes are TRBV4-3 and TRBJ1-4, with 7 positions matching TRBD1. The germline V gene has CDR1 LGHNA and CDR2 YSLEER. Trimming took 1 base from V and 7 from J; bases not matched to a gene: 6. This CDR3 region has 15 residues. The CDR3 protein is CASSQAARGTEKLFF. CDR3 nucleotide sequence: TGCGCCAGCAGCCAAGCGGCCAGGGGGACTGAAAAACTGTTTTTT.

This clonotype was seen only a few times. The chain's CDR3 is CASSVLGGARSYEQYF. The DNA for the CDR3 is TGTGCCAGCAGCGTTTTAGGGGGGGCCCGCTCCTACGAGCAGTACTTC. The chain joins TRBV7-9 to TRBJ2-7, with D perhaps matching TRBD2 (7 bases). The CDR3 extends over 16 amino acids. Trimming removed 5 bases at V and 0 bases at J, with 17 bases between. The germline gives CDR1 SEHNR, CDR2 FQNEAQ (reference sequence).

The V call is TRBV10-3, the J call TRBJ2-5; D might be TRBD1 (5 bases). CDR3 size: 15 residues. V was pared by 3 bases and J by 4 bases, with 15 bases between. Germline loops: CDR1 ENHRY, CDR2 SYGVKD. The CDR3 sequence: CAISDSTVTRETQYF. CDR3 in DNA: TGTGCCATCAGTGACTCGACAGTAACCCGAGAGACCCAGTACTTC.

The V gene is TRBV5-1, the J gene TRBJ1-4, with 7 bases that match TRBD1. The V gene's germline CDR1 is SGHRS and CDR2 YFSETQ. The CDR3 sequence is 15 residues long. The V segment lost 4 bases and the J segment 3 bases; nucleotides outside the gene matches: 6. CDR3 loop: CASSPWTGPNEKLFF. The CDR3, as DNA: TGCGCCAGCAGCCCGTGGACAGGTCCTAATGAAAAACTGTTTTTT.

The V and J genes are TRBV12-3 or TRBV12-4 and TRBJ2-5; 7 bases are a match to TRBD1. CDR3 size: 14 residues. Trimming at V came to 2 bases and at J to 3 bases, leaving 3 bases not matched to a gene. CDR3 DNA: TGTGCCAGCAGTTTACACAGGGGTAAAGAGACCCAGTACTTC. This sequence encodes CASSLHRGKETQYF.